The T cell receptor (beta chain) under discussion was sequenced for a study of T cells in Graves' hyperthyroidism and ophthalmopathy. Overall study context: Specimen type is peripheral blood, collected at initial diagnosis prior to any treatment.

The CDR3 contains 15 residues. From germline, CDR1 is SGHDT and CDR2 YYEEEE. V lost 3 bases and J lost 5; bases outside the gene matches: 7. Amplification of TCR beta CDR3 regions was performed using RNA transcripts as template. A first-round RT-PCR of the TCR CDR3 used the HTBI primer set. TCRdb processed the multiplex PCR reads anew with MiXCR; each CDR3 protein has one entry. In the table there are around 580,000 distinct CDR3 sequences, approximately 16% of which are singletons. Findings and limits, study-wide: Model predictions of ophthalmopathy came a median about 6.3 months before onset. Ophthalmopathy was separated from stable hyperthyroidism by a 13 V-J model.

In regard to this clonotype: Its antigen remains unknown.

PBMCs came from about 10 ml fresh peripheral blood. The sequencing sample was made of blood. The sequence was collected from a woman aged 18-30 years with Graves' hyperthyroidism. The genes are TRBV5-6 and TRBJ2-7, with TRBD1 matching over 11 bases. The CDR3 DNA is TGTGCCAGCAGCTACCGGGACAGGGGGGTCGACGAGCAGTACTTC. Residues: CASSYRDRGVDEQYF.